Ten or more counts support the clone carrying this T cell receptor (beta chain). This sample stems from a study of T cells after yellow fever vaccination. Study context: Fractions containing few cells were prepared with SMART-Seq v4 Ultra Low Input.

The CDR3 consists of 13 residues. V lost 3 bases and J lost 5, with 11 bases in between. Germline loops: CDR1 KGHSH, CDR2 LQKENI. Making TCR cDNA involved 5'RACE template switching, which added UMIs and a universal primer site. From the 5' RACE reads, TCRdb called clonotypes with MiXCR, one entry per CDR3 protein. The sample includes around 300,000 distinct CDR3 sequences, approximately 4% seen only once; the top ten take approximately 19%. J is TRBJ2-7 and V is TRBV18; no reliable D call. The input for sequencing was PBMCs, taken 15 days after the yellow fever booster vaccination. The receptor comes from a man aged 18 to 30 who received the YFV17D yellow fever vaccine. CDR3 region: CASSPGTLDEQYF. The CDR3 DNA reads as TGTGCCAGCTCACCGGGAACCCTCGACGAGCAGTACTTC.